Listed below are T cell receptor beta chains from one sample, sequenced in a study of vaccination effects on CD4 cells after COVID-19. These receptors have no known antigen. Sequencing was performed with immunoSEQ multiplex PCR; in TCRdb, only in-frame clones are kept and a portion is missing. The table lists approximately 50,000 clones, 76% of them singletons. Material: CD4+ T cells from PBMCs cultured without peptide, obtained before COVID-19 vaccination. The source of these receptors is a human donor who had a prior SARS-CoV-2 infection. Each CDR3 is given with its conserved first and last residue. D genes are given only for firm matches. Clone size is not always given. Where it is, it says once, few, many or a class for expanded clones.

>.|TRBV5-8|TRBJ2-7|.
CASSLGSDVYEQYF
TGTGCCAGCAGCTTGGGGTCGGACGTCTACGAGCAGTACTTC
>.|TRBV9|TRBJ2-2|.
CASSVLGTVNTGELFF
TGTGCCAGCAGCGTCTTAGGGACTGTTAACACCGGGGAGCTGTTTTTT
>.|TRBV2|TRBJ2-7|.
CASAAQPQYPYF
TGTGCCAGCGCAGCACAGCCACAGTACCCGTACTTC
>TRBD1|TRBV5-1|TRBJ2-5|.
CASRTGPQETQYF
TGCGCCAGCAGGACAGGGCCCCAAGAGACCCAGTACTTC
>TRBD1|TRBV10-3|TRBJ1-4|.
CAISDAGTGAEKLFF
TGTGCCATCAGTGACGCCGGGACAGGGGCCGAAAAACTGTTTTTT
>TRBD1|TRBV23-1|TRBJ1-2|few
CASSRRPGQVVPLTGYTF
TGCGCCAGCAGTCGGCGACCGGGACAGGTTGTTCCCTTGACTGGCTACACCTTC
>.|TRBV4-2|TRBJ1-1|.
CASRRNTEAFF
TGTGCCAGCAGGCGGAACACTGAAGCTTTCTTT
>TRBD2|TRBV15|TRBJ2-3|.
CATSRGLATSTDTQYF
TGTGCCACCAGCAGAGGACTAGCGACTAGCACAGATACGCAGTATTTT
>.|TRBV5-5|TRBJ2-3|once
CASSSGPIDTDTQYF
TGTGCCAGCAGCTCAGGACCAATAGACACAGATACGCAGTATTTT
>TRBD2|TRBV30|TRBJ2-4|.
CAWSDWGRENIQYF
TGTGCCTGGAGTGACTGGGGGAGGGAAAACATTCAGTACTTC
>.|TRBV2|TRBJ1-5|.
CASSLGVSNQPQHF
TGTGCCAGCAGTCTGGGGGTCAGCAATCAGCCCCAGCATTTT
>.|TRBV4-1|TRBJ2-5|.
CASSQWGTSGTQYF
TGCGCCAGCAGCCAATGGGGGACATCGGGGACCCAGTACTTC
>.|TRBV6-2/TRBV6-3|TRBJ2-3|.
CASSYWRDTQYF
TGTGCCAGCAGTTACTGGAGGGATACGCAGTATTTT
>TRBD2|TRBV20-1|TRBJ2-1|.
CSASSPRDYRIEQFF
TGCAGTGCTAGTTCTCCCCGGGACTACAGAATTGAGCAGTTCTTC
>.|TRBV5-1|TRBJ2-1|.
CASSFQVRDEQFF
TGCGCCAGCAGCTTCCAGGTTCGTGATGAGCAGTTCTTC
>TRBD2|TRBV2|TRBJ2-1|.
CASSQRGNYNEQFF
TGTGCCAGCAGTCAGCGGGGAAATTACAATGAGCAGTTCTTC
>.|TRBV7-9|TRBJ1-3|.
CASSWGRPNSGNTIYF
TGTGCCAGCAGCTGGGGACGGCCTAACTCTGGAAACACCATATATTTT
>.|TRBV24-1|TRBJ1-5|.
CATSDTGTGNQPQHF
TGTGCCACCAGTGACACCGGGACTGGCAATCAGCCCCAGCATTTT
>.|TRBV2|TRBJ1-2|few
CASSDGSGAEGYGYTF
TGTGCCAGCAGTGATGGGTCAGGGGCTGAGGGCTATGGCTACACCTTC
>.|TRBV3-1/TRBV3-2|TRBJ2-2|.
CASSQPRFGNGELFF
TGTGCCAGCAGCCAACCCCGGTTCGGAAACGGGGAGCTGTTTTTT
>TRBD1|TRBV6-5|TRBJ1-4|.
CASSSRTGGFEKLFF
TGTGCCAGCAGTTCCCGGACAGGGGGATTTGAAAAACTGTTTTTT
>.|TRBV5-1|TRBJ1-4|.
CASAFGGNEKLFF
TGCGCCAGCGCTTTCGGTGGTAACGAAAAACTGTTTTTT
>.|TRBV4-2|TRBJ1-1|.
CASSQDRGRTEAFF
TGTGCCAGCAGCCAAGACAGGGGCCGCACTGAAGCTTTCTTT
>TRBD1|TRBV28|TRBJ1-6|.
CASSLPTGDNSPLHF
TGTGCCAGCAGTCTACCAACAGGGGATAATTCACCCCTCCACTTT
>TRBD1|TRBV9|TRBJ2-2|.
CASGRQGETGELFF
TGTGCCAGCGGAAGACAGGGAGAGACCGGGGAGCTGTTTTTT
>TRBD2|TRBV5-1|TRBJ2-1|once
CASSLAGAGGNEQFF
TGCGCCAGCAGCTTGGCCGGCGCGGGGGGCAATGAGCAGTTCTTC
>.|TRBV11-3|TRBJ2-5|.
CASSLERAETQYF
TGTGCCAGCAGCTTAGAGCGAGCAGAGACCCAGTACTTC
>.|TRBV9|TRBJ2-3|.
CASSVVTDTQYF
TGTGCCAGCAGCGTAGTTACAGATACGCAGTATTTT
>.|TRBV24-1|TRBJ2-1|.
CATSDYSQAQFF
TGTGCCACCAGTGATTACTCCCAGGCGCAGTTCTTC
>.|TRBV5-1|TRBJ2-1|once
CASCNFTGFHEQFF
TGCGCCAGCTGTAACTTTACAGGGTTCCATGAGCAGTTCTTC
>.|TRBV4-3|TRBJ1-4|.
CASSQDHWGQRGEKLFF
TGCGCCAGCAGCCAAGATCATTGGGGACAAAGAGGGGAAAAACTGTTTTTT
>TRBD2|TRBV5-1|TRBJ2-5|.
CASSLGGTREETQYF
TGCGCCAGCAGCTTGGGTGGGACTAGAGAAGAGACCCAGTACTTC
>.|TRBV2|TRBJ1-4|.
CASILGYSTNEKLFF
TGTGCCAGCATCCTCGGGTACTCAACTAATGAAAAACTGTTTTTT
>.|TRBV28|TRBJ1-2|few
CASFPSGLDGYTF
TGTGCCAGCTTTCCATCCGGTCTTGATGGCTACACCTTC
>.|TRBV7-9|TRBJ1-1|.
CASSWGGTEAFF
TGTGCCAGCAGTTGGGGGGGGACTGAAGCTTTCTTT
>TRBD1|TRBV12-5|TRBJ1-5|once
CASGAGQGNQPQHF
TGTGCTAGTGGTGCCGGACAGGGCAATCAGCCCCAGCATTTT
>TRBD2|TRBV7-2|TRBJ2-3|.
CASSTRLAGDGTDTQYF
TGTGCCAGCAGCACAAGACTAGCGGGAGATGGTACAGATACGCAGTATTTT
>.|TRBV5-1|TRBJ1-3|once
CASSLGGAPGNTIYF
TGCGCCAGCAGCTTGGGGGGGGCTCCTGGAAACACCATATATTTT
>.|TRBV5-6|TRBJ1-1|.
CASSLGVGGMNTEAFF
TGTGCCAGCAGCTTGGGGGTAGGGGGGATGAACACTGAAGCTTTCTTT
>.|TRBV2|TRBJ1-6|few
CASLGQSSYNSPLHF
TGTGCCAGCTTGGGGCAGAGCTCCTATAATTCACCCCTCCACTTT
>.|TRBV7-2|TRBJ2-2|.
CASSPFRGNTGELFF
TGTGCCAGCAGCCCGTTCAGGGGGAACACCGGGGAGCTGTTTTTT
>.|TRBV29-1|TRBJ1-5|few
CSVAGHSNQPQHF
TGCAGCGTGGCAGGGCATAGCAATCAGCCCCAGCATTTT
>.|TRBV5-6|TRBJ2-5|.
CASSLGGTRFGETQYF
TGTGCCAGCAGCTTGGGCGGGACGCGCTTCGGGGAGACCCAGTACTTC
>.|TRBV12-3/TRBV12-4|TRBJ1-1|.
CASSLRATEAFF
TGTGCCAGCAGTTTAAGGGCCACTGAAGCTTTCTTT
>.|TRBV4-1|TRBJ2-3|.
CASSQVDRGLADTQYF
TGCGCCAGCAGCCAAGTTGATAGGGGCTTGGCAGATACGCAGTATTTT
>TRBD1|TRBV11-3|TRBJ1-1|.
CASSNSWTGNSEAFF
TGTGCCAGCAGCAACAGCTGGACAGGAAACTCTGAAGCTTTCTTT
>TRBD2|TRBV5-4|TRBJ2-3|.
CASGRTSGGAVADTQYF
TGTGCCAGCGGACGGACTAGCGGGGGGGCTGTCGCAGATACGCAGTATTTT
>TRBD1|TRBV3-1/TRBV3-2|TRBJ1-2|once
CASTGTAGYGYTF
TGTGCCAGCACAGGGACAGCGGGATATGGCTACACCTTC
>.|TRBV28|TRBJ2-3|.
CASLQPGPSTQYF
TGTGCCTCCCTACAGCCGGGACCATCCACGCAGTATTTT
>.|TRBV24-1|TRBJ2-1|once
CATSDSSVGGQFF
TGTGCCACCAGTGATTCCTCGGTCGGGGGGCAGTTCTTC
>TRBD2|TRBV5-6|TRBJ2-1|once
CASSLVASGSYEQFF
TGTGCCAGCAGCTTGGTGGCTAGCGGGAGCTATGAGCAGTTCTTC
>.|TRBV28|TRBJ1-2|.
CASSFVDGYTF
TGTGCCAGCAGTTTCGTGGATGGCTACACCTTC